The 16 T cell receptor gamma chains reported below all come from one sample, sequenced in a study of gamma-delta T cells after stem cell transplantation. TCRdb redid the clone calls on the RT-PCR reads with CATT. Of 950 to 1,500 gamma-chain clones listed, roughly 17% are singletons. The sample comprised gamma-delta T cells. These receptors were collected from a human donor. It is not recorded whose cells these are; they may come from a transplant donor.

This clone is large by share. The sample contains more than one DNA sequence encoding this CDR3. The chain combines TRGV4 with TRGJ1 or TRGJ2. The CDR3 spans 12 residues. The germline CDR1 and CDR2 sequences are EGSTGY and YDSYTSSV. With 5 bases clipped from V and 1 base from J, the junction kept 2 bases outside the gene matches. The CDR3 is CATWVNYYKKLF. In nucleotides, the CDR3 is TGTGCCACCTGGGTAAATTATTATAAGAAACTCTTT.

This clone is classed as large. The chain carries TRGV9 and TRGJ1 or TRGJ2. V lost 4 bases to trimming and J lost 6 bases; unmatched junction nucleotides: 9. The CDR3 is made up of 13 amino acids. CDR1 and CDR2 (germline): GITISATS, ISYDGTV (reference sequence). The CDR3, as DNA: TGTGCCTTGTGGGACCCTCCTGGTTATAAGAAACTCTTT. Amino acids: CALWDPPGYKKLF.

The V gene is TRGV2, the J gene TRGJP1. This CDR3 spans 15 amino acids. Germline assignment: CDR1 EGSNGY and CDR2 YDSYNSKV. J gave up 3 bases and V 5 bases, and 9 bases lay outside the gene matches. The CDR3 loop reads CATWGCYATGWFKIF. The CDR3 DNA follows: TGTGCCACCTGGGGATGCTATGCCACTGGTTGGTTCAAGATATTT.

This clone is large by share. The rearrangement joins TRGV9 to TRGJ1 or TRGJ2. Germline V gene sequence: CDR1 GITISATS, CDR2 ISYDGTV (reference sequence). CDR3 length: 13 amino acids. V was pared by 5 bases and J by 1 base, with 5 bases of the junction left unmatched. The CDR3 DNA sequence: TGTGCCTTGTGGGGAAGAAATTATTATAAGAAACTCTTT. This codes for CALWGRNYYKKLF.

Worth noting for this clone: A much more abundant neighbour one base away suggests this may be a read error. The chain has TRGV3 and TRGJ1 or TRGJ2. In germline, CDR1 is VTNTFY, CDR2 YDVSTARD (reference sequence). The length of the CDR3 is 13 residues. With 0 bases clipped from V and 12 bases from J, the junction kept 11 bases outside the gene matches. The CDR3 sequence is CATWDRGRIGKLF. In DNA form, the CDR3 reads TGTGCCACCTGGGACAGGGGGAGAATCGGGAAACTCTTT.

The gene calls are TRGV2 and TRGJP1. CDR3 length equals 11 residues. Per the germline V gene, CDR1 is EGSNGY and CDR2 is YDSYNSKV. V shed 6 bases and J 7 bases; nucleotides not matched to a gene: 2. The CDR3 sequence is CATWFGWFKIF. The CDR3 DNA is TGTGCCACCTGGTTTGGTTGGTTCAAGATATTT.

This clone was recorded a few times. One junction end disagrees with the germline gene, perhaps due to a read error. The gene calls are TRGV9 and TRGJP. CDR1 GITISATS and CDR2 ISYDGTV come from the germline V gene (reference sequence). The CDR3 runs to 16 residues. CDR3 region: CAFWEAEELGKKIKVF. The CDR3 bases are TGTGCCTTTTGGGAGGCGGAAGAGTTGGGCAAAAAAATCAAGGTATTT.

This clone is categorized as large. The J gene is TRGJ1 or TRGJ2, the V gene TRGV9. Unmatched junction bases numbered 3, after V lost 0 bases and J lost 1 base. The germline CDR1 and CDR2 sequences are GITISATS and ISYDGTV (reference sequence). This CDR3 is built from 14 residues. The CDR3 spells CALWEVPNYYKKLF. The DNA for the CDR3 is TGTGCCTTGTGGGAGGTGCCCAATTATTATAAGAAACTCTTT.

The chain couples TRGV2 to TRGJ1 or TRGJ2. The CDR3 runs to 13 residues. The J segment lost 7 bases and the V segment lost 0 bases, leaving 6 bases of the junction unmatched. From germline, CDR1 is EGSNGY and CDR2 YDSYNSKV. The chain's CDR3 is CATWDGLGYKKLF. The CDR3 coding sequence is TGTGCCACCTGGGACGGGCTGGGGTATAAGAAACTCTTT.

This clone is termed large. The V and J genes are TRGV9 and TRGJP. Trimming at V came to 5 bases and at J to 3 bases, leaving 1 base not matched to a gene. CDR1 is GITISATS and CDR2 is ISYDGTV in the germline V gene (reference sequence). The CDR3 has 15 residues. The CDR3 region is CALWAQELGKKIKVF. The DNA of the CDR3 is TGTGCCTTGTGGGCGCAAGAGTTGGGCAAAAAAATCAAGGTATTT.

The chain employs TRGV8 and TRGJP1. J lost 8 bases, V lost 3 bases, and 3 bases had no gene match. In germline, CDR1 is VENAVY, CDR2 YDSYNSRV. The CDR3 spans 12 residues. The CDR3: CATWDGGWFKIF. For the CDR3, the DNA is TGTGCCACCTGGGATGGAGGTTGGTTCAAGATATTT.

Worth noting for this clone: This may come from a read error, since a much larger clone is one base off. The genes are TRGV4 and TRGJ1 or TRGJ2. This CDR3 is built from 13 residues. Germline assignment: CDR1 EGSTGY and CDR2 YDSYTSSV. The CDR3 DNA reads TGTGCCACCTGGACCCAGAATTATAATAAGAAACTCTTT. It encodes CATWTQNYNKKLF.

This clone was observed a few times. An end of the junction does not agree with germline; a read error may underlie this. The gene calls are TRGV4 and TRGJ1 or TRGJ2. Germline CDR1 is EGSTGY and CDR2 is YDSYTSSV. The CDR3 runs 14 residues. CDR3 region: CATWDPHHYYKELF. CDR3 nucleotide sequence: TGTGCCACCTGGGACCCACACCATTATTATAAGGAACTCTTT.

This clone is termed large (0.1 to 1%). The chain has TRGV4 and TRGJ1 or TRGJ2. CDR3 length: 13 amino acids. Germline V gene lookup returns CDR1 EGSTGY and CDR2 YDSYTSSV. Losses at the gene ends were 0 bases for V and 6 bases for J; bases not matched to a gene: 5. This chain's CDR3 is CATWDGRSYKKLF. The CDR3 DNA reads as TGTGCCACCTGGGATGGGCGTAGTTATAAGAAACTCTTT.

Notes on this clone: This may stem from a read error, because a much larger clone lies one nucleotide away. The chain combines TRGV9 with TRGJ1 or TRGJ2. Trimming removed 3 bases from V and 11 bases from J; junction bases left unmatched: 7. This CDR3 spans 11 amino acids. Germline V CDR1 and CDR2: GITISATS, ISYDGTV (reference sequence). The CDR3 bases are TGTGCCTTGTGGGAGCCCCAACAGAAACTCTTT. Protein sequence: CALWEPQQKLF.

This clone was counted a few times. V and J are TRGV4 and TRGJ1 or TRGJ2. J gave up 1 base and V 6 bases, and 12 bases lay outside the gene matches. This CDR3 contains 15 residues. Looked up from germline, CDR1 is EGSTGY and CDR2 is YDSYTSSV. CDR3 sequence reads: CATWSSEPNYYKKLF. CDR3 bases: TGTGCCACCTGGTCATCTGAACCCAATTATTATAAGAAACTCTTT.